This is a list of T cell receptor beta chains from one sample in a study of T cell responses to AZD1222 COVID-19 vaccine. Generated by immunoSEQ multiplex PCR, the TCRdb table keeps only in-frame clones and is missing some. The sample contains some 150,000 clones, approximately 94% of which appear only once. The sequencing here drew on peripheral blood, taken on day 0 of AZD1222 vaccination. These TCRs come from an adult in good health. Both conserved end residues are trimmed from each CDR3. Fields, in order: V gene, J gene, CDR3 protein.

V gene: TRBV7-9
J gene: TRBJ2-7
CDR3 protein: ASSPGGTSGRNEQY

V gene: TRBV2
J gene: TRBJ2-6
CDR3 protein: ASTLSGANVLT

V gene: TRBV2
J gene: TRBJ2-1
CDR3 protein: ASIVGGYNEQF

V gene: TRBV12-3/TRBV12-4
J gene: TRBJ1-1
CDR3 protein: ASSLRGHPEAF

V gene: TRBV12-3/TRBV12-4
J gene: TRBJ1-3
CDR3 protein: ASNPGTLGTIY

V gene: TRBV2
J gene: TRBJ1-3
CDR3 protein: ASSQLGNTIY

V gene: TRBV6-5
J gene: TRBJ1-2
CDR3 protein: ASSYSLGGNYGYT

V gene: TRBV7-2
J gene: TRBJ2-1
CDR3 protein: ASSLMTGSYNEQF

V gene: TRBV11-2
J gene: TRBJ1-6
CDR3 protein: ASSRTEYNSPLH

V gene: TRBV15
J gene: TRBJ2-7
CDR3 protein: ATSRAGTGSYEQY

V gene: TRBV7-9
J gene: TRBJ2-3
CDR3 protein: ASSPPMNRGSTDTQY

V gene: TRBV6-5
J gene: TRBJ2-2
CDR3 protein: ASMEGQDVTGELF

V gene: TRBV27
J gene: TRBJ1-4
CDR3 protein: ASSLDQGDEKLF

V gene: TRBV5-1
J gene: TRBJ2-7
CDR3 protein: ASSSQIGDEQY